The rows below give T cell receptor beta chains drawn from one sample of a study of cytomegalovirus exposure and HLA in healthy donors. Sequencing used immunoSEQ multiplex PCR; TCRdb keeps in-frame clones, though not all of them. The data show under 85,000 clones, approximately 64% seen once. The sequencing sample was made of PBMCs. Receptor source: a man aged 35-49 years in good health and CMV-seropositive. Both conserved end residues are part of each CDR3. The D gene is left open where the match is weak. The size of a clone is reported for some rows only, either as once, few or many, or as a class for expanded clones.

V gene: TRBV19; clone size: few; D gene: -; J gene: TRBJ2-1; CDR3 DNA: TGTGCCAGTAGTATAGTGGGGAGCAATGAGCAGTTCTTC; CDR3 protein: CASSIVGSNEQFF
V gene: TRBV5-1; clone size: -; D gene: -; J gene: TRBJ2-2; CDR3 DNA: TGCGCCAGCAGCTTGAGGGGAACCACCTCCGGTTACACCGGGGAGCTGTTTTTT; CDR3 protein: CASSLRGTTSGYTGELFF
V gene: TRBV7-9; clone size: -; D gene: TRBD1; J gene: TRBJ1-2; CDR3 DNA: TGTTCCAGCAGTTATGACAGGGTTCTAAACTATGGCTACACCTTC; CDR3 protein: CSSSYDRVLNYGYTF
V gene: TRBV6-1; clone size: -; D gene: TRBD1; J gene: TRBJ1-4; CDR3 DNA: TGTGCCAGCAGCGCAGGGGGAGAGGGGGAAAAACTGTTTTTT; CDR3 protein: CASSAGGEGEKLFF
V gene: TRBV7-9; clone size: -; D gene: -; J gene: TRBJ2-3; CDR3 DNA: TGTGCCAGCAGCTTAGGTGGGACTGGGGGTCAAGATACGCAGTATTTT; CDR3 protein: CASSLGGTGGQDTQYF
V gene: TRBV30; clone size: -; D gene: -; J gene: TRBJ1-2; CDR3 DNA: TGTGCCTGGGAGTCCGGGTTTGGCTACACCTTC; CDR3 protein: CAWESGFGYTF
V gene: TRBV7-3; clone size: -; D gene: TRBD2; J gene: TRBJ2-7; CDR3 DNA: TGTGCCAGCAGCTTGGCGGGAGGGGACACCTACGAGCAGTACTTC; CDR3 protein: CASSLAGGDTYEQYF
V gene: TRBV7-3; clone size: -; D gene: TRBD2; J gene: TRBJ2-3; CDR3 DNA: TGTGCCAGCAGCTTTCCCTTAGCGGGAGGGCAGAGGAAGAGAACAGATACGCAGTATTTT; CDR3 protein: CASSFPLAGGQRKRTDTQYF
V gene: TRBV6-6; clone size: once; D gene: TRBD1; J gene: TRBJ1-1; CDR3 DNA: TGCGCCAGCAGTAGGACAGGGGACACTGAAGCTTTCTTT; CDR3 protein: CASSRTGDTEAFF
V gene: TRBV5-1; clone size: -; D gene: -; J gene: TRBJ2-3; CDR3 DNA: TGCGCCAGCCGCTACCTAGGGGGAAGGGGCACAGATACGCAGTATTTT; CDR3 protein: CASRYLGGRGTDTQYF
V gene: TRBV19; clone size: few; D gene: TRBD1; J gene: TRBJ2-7; CDR3 DNA: TGTGCCAGTAGTCGGGACAGTTATGCCGGCTCCTACGAGCAGTACTTC; CDR3 protein: CASSRDSYAGSYEQYF
V gene: TRBV19; clone size: few; D gene: TRBD2; J gene: TRBJ2-7; CDR3 DNA: TGTGCCAGTACTCCTAATAGCGGGGGACGGAGAAACGAGCAGTACTTC; CDR3 protein: CASTPNSGGRRNEQYF
V gene: TRBV4-2; clone size: -; D gene: TRBD1; J gene: TRBJ1-1; CDR3 DNA: TGTGCCAGCAGCCGAGAAGGGGGCGCGAACACTGAAGCTTTCTTT; CDR3 protein: CASSREGGANTEAFF
V gene: TRBV14; clone size: -; D gene: TRBD1; J gene: TRBJ1-2; CDR3 DNA: TGTGCCAGCAGAACAGGGGGCGCACAGGGAGGCTACACCTTC; CDR3 protein: CASRTGGAQGGYTF
V gene: TRBV5-6; clone size: -; D gene: -; J gene: TRBJ1-3; CDR3 DNA: TGTGCCAGCAGCTTGGGCGCCTACACCATATATTTT; CDR3 protein: CASSLGAYTIYF
V gene: TRBV2; clone size: -; D gene: TRBD1; J gene: TRBJ1-2; CDR3 DNA: TGTGCCAGCCGACAGGGTCGTAACTATGGCTACACCTTC; CDR3 protein: CASRQGRNYGYTF
V gene: TRBV27; clone size: few; D gene: TRBD1; J gene: TRBJ2-5; CDR3 DNA: TGTGCCAGCACTCCGTTAGGACAGGGGGTGGAGACCCAGTACTTC; CDR3 protein: CASTPLGQGVETQYF
V gene: TRBV10-3; clone size: once; D gene: TRBD2; J gene: TRBJ2-7; CDR3 DNA: TGTGCCATCAAGATGTCGACTAGCGGGGTCGACGAGCAGTACTTC; CDR3 protein: CAIKMSTSGVDEQYF
V gene: TRBV6-1; clone size: -; D gene: TRBD2; J gene: TRBJ2-7; CDR3 DNA: TGTGCCAGCAGTGAAGGGCTAGCGGGGTTGGCCGAGCAGTACTTC; CDR3 protein: CASSEGLAGLAEQYF
V gene: TRBV13; clone size: -; D gene: -; J gene: TRBJ2-7; CDR3 DNA: TGTGCCAGCAGCTTAGCACTCCTTGCGGGCTACGAGCAGTACTTC; CDR3 protein: CASSLALLAGYEQYF
V gene: TRBV5-4; clone size: -; D gene: -; J gene: TRBJ1-1; CDR3 DNA: TGTGCCAGCAGCGGGGGGGCAATCATGAACACTGAAGCTTTCTTT; CDR3 protein: CASSGGAIMNTEAFF
V gene: TRBV19; clone size: -; D gene: TRBD2; J gene: TRBJ2-5; CDR3 DNA: TGTGCCAGTGAGAGTGGGGCGGGGGGCGAGGAGACCCAGTACTTC; CDR3 protein: CASESGAGGEETQYF
V gene: TRBV5-1; clone size: -; D gene: -; J gene: TRBJ1-1; CDR3 DNA: TGCGCCAGCAGCTTGCGGGCCGGAGAGGGTGAAGCTTTCTTT; CDR3 protein: CASSLRAGEGEAFF
V gene: TRBV7-6; clone size: -; D gene: TRBD2; J gene: TRBJ2-7; CDR3 DNA: TGTGCCAGCAGCTTAGGGGGGGGACTCTACGAGCAGTACTTC; CDR3 protein: CASSLGGGLYEQYF
V gene: TRBV5-6; clone size: -; D gene: TRBD2; J gene: TRBJ2-1; CDR3 DNA: TGTGCCAGCAAAAGCGGGGGACTCGGAATGAAGGCCTACAATGAGCAGTTCTTC; CDR3 protein: CASKSGGLGMKAYNEQFF
V gene: TRBV4-2; clone size: -; D gene: TRBD2; J gene: TRBJ2-2; CDR3 DNA: TGTGCCAGCAGCCAAGAAGCAGCTAGCGGGAGGGCCTTGGCCGGGGAGCTGTTTTTT; CDR3 protein: CASSQEAASGRALAGELFF
V gene: TRBV6-5; clone size: medium-sized; D gene: TRBD1; J gene: TRBJ2-2; CDR3 DNA: TGTGCCAGCAGGAGACAGGGTGACGGGGAGCTGTTTTTT; CDR3 protein: CASRRQGDGELFF
V gene: TRBV27; clone size: -; D gene: TRBD1; J gene: TRBJ2-7; CDR3 DNA: TGTGCCAGCAGTACCCGACAGGGCTCCTACGAGCAGTACTTC; CDR3 protein: CASSTRQGSYEQYF
V gene: TRBV7-9; clone size: -; D gene: -; J gene: TRBJ1-2; CDR3 DNA: TGTGCCAGCAGCTCTTTAGAGGGCTACACCTTC; CDR3 protein: CASSSLEGYTF
V gene: TRBV9; clone size: once; D gene: TRBD2; J gene: TRBJ2-1; CDR3 DNA: TGTGCCAGCAGCCCCCCGACTAGCAGTAATGAGCAGTTCTTC; CDR3 protein: CASSPPTSSNEQFF
V gene: TRBV6-9; clone size: -; D gene: -; J gene: TRBJ1-4; CDR3 DNA: TGTGCCAGCAGTCGACAGACGGATAATGAAAAACTGTTTTTT; CDR3 protein: CASSRQTDNEKLFF
V gene: TRBV18; clone size: -; D gene: TRBD2; J gene: TRBJ2-7; CDR3 DNA: TGTGCCAGCTCACCACCCAGCGGGAGCTACGAGCAGTACTTC; CDR3 protein: CASSPPSGSYEQYF
V gene: TRBV5-6; clone size: -; D gene: -; J gene: TRBJ1-6; CDR3 DNA: TGTGCCAGCAGCTACTCTTGGGGGGTTTCACCCCTCCACTTT; CDR3 protein: CASSYSWGVSPLHF
V gene: TRBV27; clone size: -; D gene: TRBD2; J gene: TRBJ2-3; CDR3 DNA: TGTGCCAGCAGTTTGTGGGGGTATACGAGCGGGAGGGCGAGTATAAGCACAGATACGCAGTATTTT; CDR3 protein: CASSLWGYTSGRASISTDTQYF
V gene: TRBV7-2; clone size: few; D gene: -; J gene: TRBJ2-5; CDR3 DNA: TGTGCCAGCAGCACAGGAGAGACCCAGTACTTC; CDR3 protein: CASSTGETQYF
V gene: TRBV5-1; clone size: -; D gene: TRBD1; J gene: TRBJ2-3; CDR3 DNA: TGCGCCAGCACTACAGGGGGCGCCGCAGATACGCAGTATTTT; CDR3 protein: CASTTGGAADTQYF
V gene: TRBV5-1; clone size: few; D gene: TRBD2; J gene: TRBJ2-3; CDR3 DNA: TGCGCCAGCAGCTTGCGACTAGCGGGGGCCCTTATGAAGCCGCAGTATTTT; CDR3 protein: CASSLRLAGALMKPQYF
V gene: TRBV14; clone size: -; D gene: TRBD2; J gene: TRBJ2-5; CDR3 DNA: TGTGCCAGCAGCCAAGAGACAGCGGGGGGAGGGGAGACCCAGTACTTC; CDR3 protein: CASSQETAGGGETQYF
V gene: TRBV19; clone size: few; D gene: -; J gene: TRBJ2-1; CDR3 DNA: TGTGCCAGCAAGAGGACTTTCCAAACCTACAATGAGCAGTTCTTC; CDR3 protein: CASKRTFQTYNEQFF
V gene: TRBV29-1; clone size: once; D gene: -; J gene: TRBJ2-6; CDR3 DNA: TGCAGCGTTGGGGCCAGCCTCTCTGGGGCCAACGTCCTGACTTTC; CDR3 protein: CSVGASLSGANVLTF
V gene: TRBV9; clone size: few; D gene: TRBD2; J gene: TRBJ2-1; CDR3 DNA: TGTGCCAGCAGCACCGGACTAGCGGGAGGAAATGAGCAGTTCTTC; CDR3 protein: CASSTGLAGGNEQFF
V gene: TRBV6-6; clone size: -; D gene: -; J gene: TRBJ2-1; CDR3 DNA: TGTGCCAGCAGCCCCCTCTCTAGCAATGAGCAGTTCTTC; CDR3 protein: CASSPLSSNEQFF
V gene: TRBV4-3; clone size: few; D gene: -; J gene: TRBJ1-6; CDR3 DNA: TGCGCCAGCAGCCAAGACTCCAGCTCCTATAATTCACCCCTCCACTTT; CDR3 protein: CASSQDSSSYNSPLHF
V gene: TRBV7-9; clone size: -; D gene: -; J gene: TRBJ2-4; CDR3 DNA: TGTGCCAGCAGCTTAGCGGGAGGGGGGGGGAACATTCAGTACTTC; CDR3 protein: CASSLAGGGGNIQYF
V gene: TRBV2; clone size: few; D gene: -; J gene: TRBJ2-7; CDR3 DNA: TGTGCCAGCAGCAGGACTTTTCTCACCTCCTACGAGCAGTACTTC; CDR3 protein: CASSRTFLTSYEQYF
V gene: TRBV5-4; clone size: -; D gene: TRBD1; J gene: TRBJ1-1; CDR3 DNA: TGTGCCAGCAGCTGGGCGCGGACAGGGGGCGTTGGGCTGCAGGCTGAAGCTTTCTTT; CDR3 protein: CASSWARTGGVGLQAEAFF